The 7 T cell receptor beta chains reported below all come from one sample, sequenced in a study of blood T cells in healthy people across ages. A sample-barcoded 5' primer and a J-beta primer mix were used in a second PCR of roughly 7 to 11 cycles. TCRdb itself ran the 5' RACE reads through MiXCR, one entry per CDR3 protein. This table has some 1.8 million distinct CDR3 sequences, about two fifths appearing once. What was sequenced was blood. The receptors were sampled from a human donor in good health.

The chain combines TRBV5-5 with TRBJ1-2; D remains ambiguous. CDR3 length equals 11 residues. Trimming took off 8 bases at V and 7 bases at J, with 12 bases between the two ends. Germline V gene sequence: CDR1 SGHKS, CDR2 YYEKEE (reference sequence). The chain's CDR3 is CASGVDAGYTF. The CDR3 nucleotides are TGTGCCAGTGGGGTTGATGCTGGCTACACCTTC.

CDR3 amino acids: CASSGWTLYEQYF. The DNA for the CDR3 is TGTGCCAGCAGTGGGTGGACCCTCTACGAGCAGTACTTC. The chain has TRBV6-1 and TRBJ2-7; D gene uncertain. V was pared by 4 bases and J by 3 bases, with 10 bases between. The CDR3 extends over 13 amino acids. Germline assignment: CDR1 MNHNS and CDR2 SASEGT.

This sequence joins TRBV10-3 and TRBJ1-2; 7 nucleotides match TRBD1. Germline CDR1 reads ENHRY; CDR2 reads SYGVKD. The CDR3 is made up of 14 amino acids. V dropped 6 bases and J dropped 4; count of bases not matched to a gene: 8. The CDR3 DNA reads as TGTGCCATCAGCCCGACAGGGCTAGGCTATGGCTACACCTTC. The encoded protein is CAISPTGLGYGYTF.

The chain has TRBV10-3 and TRBJ1-4; no firm D call. This CDR3 spans 11 amino acids. Trimming shortened V by 2 bases and J by 10 bases, and 5 bases separated the two germline ends. Germline CDR1 reads ENHRY; CDR2 reads SYGVKD. The CDR3 DNA sequence: TGTGCCATCAGTGAGGAGGGAAAACTGTTTTTT. Protein product: CAISEEGKLFF.

The V gene is TRBV6-5, the J gene TRBJ2-1; D is unresolved. The CDR3 contains 12 residues. Trimming shortened V by 2 bases and J by 9 bases, and 8 bases separated the two germline ends. Germline V CDR1 and CDR2: MNHEY, SVGAGI. The CDR3 here is CASSYNRREQFF. As DNA, the CDR3 is TGTGCCAGCAGTTACAATCGGCGTGAGCAGTTCTTC.

Only a few counts were recorded for this clonotype. The chain uses TRBV6-5 and TRBJ2-1; TRBD2 might be the D (5 bases). This CDR3 has 12 amino acids. Trimming stripped 5 bases from V and 10 bases from J, with 12 bases between. Per germline, CDR1 MNHEY and CDR2 SVGAGI. The CDR3 DNA is TGTGCCAGCAGTAAAGGACTGACCGAGCAGTTCTTC. Amino acid sequence: CASSKGLTEQFF.

V is TRBV2 and J is TRBJ1-4; no clear D gene. The CDR3 has 13 amino acids. The V end lost 2 bases, the J end lost 12 bases, and 13 bases lay between the germline ends. In germline, CDR1 is SNHLY, CDR2 FYNNEI. The CDR3 DNA sequence: TGTGCCAGCAGTGAAAATCCGCGGTTCCAACTGTTTTTT. This encodes CASSENPRFQLFF.